Detailed here is one T cell receptor (beta chain). Which antigen it targets is not known. Base qualities are not at hand, and no much larger clone is one base apart. The donors were some 36 Caucasian individuals from Russia, aged roughly 6 to 100 years, who were systemically healthy. Each donor gave around 9 milliliters of peripheral blood, collected into EDTA-treated Vacutainer tubes. Ficoll-Paque density-gradient centrifugation was used to isolate PBMCs, with at least 7 million per sample. Total RNA was extracted from PBMCs with Trizol reagent, with at least 6 micrograms obtained per sample. The percentages of naive CD45RAhigh/CD27high T cells were determined by flow cytometry on a PBMC aliquot from every donor. A distance of 12 bases separates the germline ends of V and J, which lose 3 bases and 6 bases respectively. The CDR3 covers 13 residues, taking in both the cysteine and the phenylalanine. Here the CDR3 DNA is all that survives: 39 bases in frame from base 1. According to the germline V gene, CDR1 reads ENHRY and CDR2 reads SYGVKD.

The sample is drawn from a study of blood T cells in healthy people across ages (dated by TCRdb to about 2015). Broadly, across the study: In model experiments, template switching captured about one uniquely barcoded TCR beta cDNA molecule for every two T cells. Using deep sequencing normalized with unique cDNA molecular identifiers, the study measured how TCR beta repertoire diversity changes with age. Donors were grouped into four age groups: young (average 16 years), middle-aged (roughly 38), aged (about 59) and long-lived (just over 80). To avoid experimental bias, donors of different ages were distributed randomly across sequencing lanes. Two additional independent replicas of 1 million unique cDNA reads from the same blood draw were analyzed for two donors (one aged 18 to 29 and one aged 80 or older).

Library method: 5' RACE. Sequencing was carried out with an Illumina HiSeq 2500. A second roughly 7 to 12 cycle PCR used a sample-barcoded 5' primer and a J-beta primer mix. A template-switch 5' adaptor carrying 12 random nucleotides introduced a unique molecular identifier onto each TCR beta cDNA molecule. Each sample yielded at least 3 million CDR3-containing paired-end reads. All of the RNA was converted into first-strand cDNA using the Mint cDNA synthesis kit, with a TRBC-specific oligonucleotide serving as the primer. Following uracil-DNA glycosylase treatment, all cDNA underwent a first 18-cycle PCR with the universal primers M1SS and BC2_uni_R. The paper's processing steps were these. For normalization, 1 million high-quality reads were randomly selected from each sample, with every read carrying a distinct molecular identifier. Instead of being binned into consensus sequences, reads that shared molecular identifiers were thrown out. CDR3 identification, clonotype clustering and error correction used MiTCR with a Q25 quality threshold and the strictest error-elimination algorithm. A nonparametric unseen species model with Euler transformation was used to estimate lower-bound total TCR beta diversity. TCRdb cleaned the public reads at Q25 with fastp, built clones with MiXCR and kept in-frame beta chains. For every CDR3 protein sequence, its rows merge into one entry that carries the most common genes and DNA. V and J calls and clone size were set by TCRdb, not the authors. The sample records some 640,000 distinct CDR3 sequences, around 49% of which are singletons. The ten most abundant clones make up around 32% of the sample.

The research as a whole found: Bulk unsorted PBMC profiling prevented conclusive comparison of naive and antigen-experienced compartments. Estimates of total diversity from one million sequenced T cells were regarded as lower bounds and underestimates. Compared with the aged group, more naive CD4+ T cells, fewer expanded clones and increased TCR diversity were shown by the long-lived group, suggesting age selection. Donor CMV infection status was unknown, potentially confounding age-related changes in expanded clonotypes. Observed TCR beta diversity correlated strongly with the percentage of naive T cells measured by flow cytometry. As age increased, observed TCR beta diversity per million T cells dropped in a roughly linear way, and a significant reduction was already evident by age approximately 40.

The sequencing input was blood. The sequence is built from TRBV10-3 and TRBJ2-7, and perhaps TRBD1 as D gene, on 5 matching bases. The clonotype comes from a woman aged 55-75 years in good health. At the DNA level, the sequence is TGTGCCATCAGTGAAGGCAGGGCAATCGAGCAGTACTTC. The translation is CAISEGRAIEQYF.